Each of the 27 T cell receptor beta chains below was sequenced from the same sample in a study of OX40 agonist ivuxolimab in advanced cancers. Library preparation employed the immunoSEQ multiplex PCR assay. TCRdb provides this immuneACCESS table in a form limited to in-frame rearrangements. Some clones are lacking; in checked studies, under half of them reflect an unresolved V gene, and why the rest are absent is not known. For this sample the table gives about 70,000 clones, of which around nine tenths were detected only once. About 0.95% of the sample goes to the ten largest clones. The sample consisted of CD4+ or CD8+ T cells sorted from blood, taken in a trial of the OX40 agonist ivuxolimab. These receptor sequences come from an adult with an advanced solid tumor such as melanoma, head and neck, liver or kidney cancer.

The rearrangement joins TRBV5-6 to TRBJ2-1; D uncertain. Trimming shortened V by 2 bases and J by 4 bases, and 7 bases separated the two germline ends. CDR1 and CDR2 (germline): SGHDT, YYEEEE. This CDR3 has 13 amino acids. The DNA for the CDR3 is TGTGCCAGCAGCTTAGGGATTTACAATGAGCAGTTCTTC. This translates into CASSLGIYNEQFF.

The gene calls are TRBV19 and TRBJ2-7; 9 bases are a match to TRBD1. In germline, CDR1 is LNHDA, CDR2 SQIVND (reference sequence). This CDR3 is built from 14 residues. V was pared by 4 bases and J by 6 bases, with 7 bases of the junction left unmatched. The chain's CDR3 is CASSTGQGSSEQYF. The CDR3 nucleotides are TGTGCCAGTAGTACGGGACAGGGTTCCAGCGAGCAGTACTTC.

CDR3 sequence (DNA): TGTGCCAGCAGTGAAGAACGTGCTAGCGGGGGAGCTCAGCAGTTCTTC. Translated, it gives CASSEERASGGAQQFF. The V call is TRBV2, the J call TRBJ2-1; 10 bases fit TRBD2. The CDR3 is 16 amino acids. CDR1 is SNHLY and CDR2 is FYNNEI in the germline V gene. The V gene end was trimmed by 1 base and the J gene end by 11 bases; junction bases not matched to a gene: 11.

This rearrangement joins TRBV25-1 to TRBJ1-4, with TRBD1 identical over 7 bases. Unmatched junction bases numbered 8, after V lost 3 bases and J lost 4 bases. The germline V gene encodes CDR1 MGHDK and CDR2 SYGVNS. CDR3 length: 16 amino acids. As DNA, the CDR3 is TGTGCCAGCAGTGATCACCGGGCAGGGGGTAATGAAAAACTGTTTTTT. Protein product: CASSDHRAGGNEKLFF.

V usage is TRBV25-1 and J usage is TRBJ1-2; maybe TRBD1 (6 bases). The CDR3 runs to 14 residues. Germline V CDR1 and CDR2: MGHDK, SYGVNS. Trimming cost V 9 bases and J 7 bases, with 21 bases left between them. The CDR3 sequence: CARCRPGHLGGYTF. DNA of the CDR3: TGTGCCAGGTGTAGGCCGGGACACCTTGGTGGCTACACCTTC.

CDR3 region: CASSLPRTGGAGNTIYF. In DNA, the CDR3 is TGCGCCAGCAGCTTGCCAAGGACAGGGGGCGCCGGAAACACCATATATTTT. V gene TRBV5-1 combines with J gene TRBJ1-3; 11 nucleotides match TRBD1. V shed 1 base, J shed 4 bases, and the junction held 7 bases outside the gene matches. Germline V gene lookup returns CDR1 SGHRS and CDR2 YFSETQ. The CDR3 loop spans 17 amino acids.

The chain has TRBV7-9 and TRBJ2-7; 7 nucleotides agree with TRBD1. The junction had 5 bases not matched to a gene; V was cut back by 4 bases and J by 5 bases. The CDR3 is 13 amino acids. Germline V gives CDR1 SEHNR, CDR2 FQNEAQ (reference sequence). CDR3 sequence reads: CASSSTDRHEQYF. DNA for the CDR3: TGTGCCAGCAGCTCAACGGACAGGCACGAGCAGTACTTC.

This clone was observed once. The CDR3 region is CASSNTGGAKDGYTF. For the CDR3, the DNA is TGTGCCAGCAGCAACACAGGGGGCGCAAAGGATGGCTACACCTTC. This chain connects TRBV7-8 to TRBJ1-2, with 9 bases that match TRBD1. From germline, CDR1 is SGHVS and CDR2 FQNEAQ. V lost 5 bases to trimming and J lost 6 bases; unmatched junction nucleotides: 10. The CDR3 is 15 residues long.

The rearrangement joins TRBV6-1 to TRBJ1-3, with 9 nucleotides matching TRBD1. The V gene's germline CDR1 is MNHNS and CDR2 SASEGT. This CDR3 has 15 residues. V lost 5 bases to trimming and J lost 3 bases; unmatched junction nucleotides: 5. For the CDR3, the DNA is TGTGCCAGCAGTCCCTCGGACAGGGGTGGAAACACCATATATTTT. This translates into CASSPSDRGGNTIYF.

The gene calls are TRBV18 and TRBJ2-5; tentative D call: TRBD2 (6 bases). Trimming took 6 bases from V and 2 from J, leaving 16 bases between them. Germline V gives CDR1 KGHSH, CDR2 LQKENI. CDR3 size: 15 residues. CDR3 bases: TGTGCCAGCTCCACCGGTGGACTACAACAAGAGACCCAGTACTTC. This translates into CASSTGGLQQETQYF.

This chain links TRBV6-1 with TRBJ1-6; D call uncertain. CDR3 length: 15 residues. Trimming pared 5 bases from V and 5 bases from J, leaving 13 bases between. Germline V gene data show CDR1 as MNHNS and CDR2 as SASEGT. In nucleotides, the CDR3 is TGTGCCAGCAGTCGCCCCGAAGGAGATAATTCACCCCTCCACTTT. It codes for CASSRPEGDNSPLHF.

This clone was seen just once. The rearrangement uses TRBV11-2 and TRBJ2-2; 9 bases map to TRBD1. The CDR3 length is 14 residues. The V gene end was trimmed by 6 bases and the J gene end by 5 bases; junction bases not matched to a gene: 4. The germline V gene has CDR1 SGHAT and CDR2 FQNNGV. This chain's CDR3 is CASSWDRETGELFF. The CDR3 nucleotides are TGTGCCAGCAGTTGGGACAGGGAAACCGGGGAGCTGTTTTTT.

The chain combines TRBV6-1 with TRBJ1-6; D is unclear. The CDR3 totals 14 residues. The ends were cut back, 5 bases at V and 6 bases at J, with 11 bases in the middle. Germline assignment: CDR1 MNHNS and CDR2 SASEGT. The CDR3 spells CASSRPDFNSPLHF. The CDR3 coding sequence is TGTGCCAGCAGTCGGCCGGATTTTAATTCACCCCTCCACTTT.

CDR3 DNA: TGTGCCAGCAGAGAACAGGGGGGATGGACTGAAGCTTTCTTT. This translates into CASREQGGWTEAFF. This sequence joins TRBV14 and TRBJ1-1; 8 nucleotides match TRBD1. With V trimmed by 6 bases and J by 5 bases, 8 bases remained unmatched. The CDR3 is 14 residues long. CDR1 and CDR2 (germline): SGHDN, FVKESK.

The chain couples TRBV18 to TRBJ2-1; 7 nucleotides agree with TRBD1. Per the germline V gene, CDR1 is KGHSH and CDR2 is LQKENI. The ends lost 0 bases at V and 6 bases at J; junction bases unmatched: 8. The CDR3 covers 16 residues. The CDR3 DNA follows: TGTGCCAGCTCACCACCTCGAGCACAGGGGTTCAATGAGCAGTTCTTC. Its protein product is CASSPPRAQGFNEQFF.

The rearrangement joins TRBV5-6 to TRBJ2-2, with 12 bases matching TRBD1. Germline CDR1 and CDR2: SGHDT and YYEEEE. V was pared by 4 bases and J by 6 bases, with 7 bases of the junction left unmatched. This CDR3 region has 16 residues. The CDR3 reads CASSRHGTGGPGELFF. In DNA form, the CDR3 reads TGTGCCAGCAGCCGTCACGGGACAGGGGGCCCCGGGGAGCTGTTTTTT.

In this sample, this clone turned up a few times. The chain combines TRBV30 with TRBJ1-4; tentative D call: TRBD1 (5 bases). Germline-derived CDR1 and CDR2 are GTSNPN and SVGIG (reference sequence). CDR3 length equals 13 residues. The V gene lost 4 bases and the J gene lost 8 bases, with 14 bases spanning the gap. The CDR3 loop is CAWTPGRDEKLFF. The CDR3, as DNA: TGTGCCTGGACACCCGGGAGGGACGAAAAACTGTTTTTT.

The chain combines TRBV7-2 with TRBJ2-1; 14 nucleotides align to TRBD2. The CDR3 length is 16 residues. Losses at the gene ends were 4 bases for V and 10 bases for J; bases not matched to a gene: 9. Per the germline V gene, CDR1 is SGHTA and CDR2 is FQGNSA. The CDR3 nucleotides read TGTGCCAGCAGCTCTCGGACTAGCGGGGGGCCCCGGGAGCAGTTCTTC. It encodes CASSSRTSGGPREQFF. The whole variable domain, remainder taken from reference TRBV7-2 and TRBJ2-1, is GAGVSQSPSNKVTEKGKDVELRCDPISGHTALYWYRQSLGQGLEFLIYFQGNSAPDKSGLPSDRFSAERTGGSVSTLTIQRTQQEDSAVYLCASSSRTSGGPREQFFGPGTRLTVL.

This chain links TRBV6-1 with TRBJ2-2; no definite D call. Germline-derived CDR1 and CDR2 are MNHNS and SASEGT. Deletions cut 7 bases from V and 3 bases from J, with 12 bases between. This CDR3 is 14 amino acids long. CDR3 residues: CASKATEHTGELFF. CDR3 bases: TGTGCCAGCAAAGCCACGGAGCACACCGGGGAGCTGTTTTTT.

The CDR3 spells CASSQRTAREKLFF. In nucleotides, the CDR3 is TGTGCCAGCAGTCAACGGACAGCCCGAGAAAAACTGTTTTTT. This chain links TRBV6-1 with TRBJ1-4; a weak D match, TRBD1 (6 bases). Germline V lookup: CDR1 MNHNS, CDR2 SASEGT. V gave up 5 bases and J gave up 8 bases, with 15 bases separating them. This CDR3 spans 14 amino acids.

This clone came up once. The chain carries TRBV5-4 and TRBJ2-1, with no clear D. The CDR3 has 13 amino acids. The germline V and J ends were trimmed by 7 bases and 0 bases, with 8 bases remaining between them. Germline V lookup: CDR1 SGHNT, CDR2 YYREEE (reference sequence). The CDR3: CASHSRSYNEQFF. In DNA, the CDR3 is TGTGCCAGCCATAGCCGCTCCTACAATGAGCAGTTCTTC. The full variable domain, with the rest looked up from reference TRBV5-4 and TRBJ2-1, is ETGVTQSPTHLIKTRGQQVTLRCSSQSGHNTVSWYQQALGQGPQFIFQYYREEENGRGNFPPRFSGLQFPNYSSELNVNALELDDSALYLCASHSRSYNEQFFGPGTRLTVL.

V gene TRBV5-1 combines with J gene TRBJ2-3; no clear D. The germline CDR1 and CDR2 sequences are SGHRS and YFSETQ. This CDR3 has 13 amino acids. The germline V and J ends were trimmed by 3 bases and 3 bases, with 8 bases remaining between them. CDR3: CASSSLTTDTQYF. The CDR3 DNA reads TGCGCCAGCAGCTCGCTGACAACAGATACGCAGTATTTT.

This sequence joins TRBV30 and TRBJ1-4; TRBD1 might be the D (5 bases). Per germline, CDR1 GTSNPN and CDR2 SVGIG (reference sequence). The length of the CDR3 is 15 residues. The V end lost 1 base, the J end lost 5 bases, and 14 bases lay between the germline ends. The CDR3 DNA follows: TGTGCCTGGAGTGCCTCAGGGTTAAACAATGAAAAACTGTTTTTT. It specifies CAWSASGLNNEKLFF.

This chain connects TRBV29-1 to TRBJ1-1, with D maybe TRBD1 (6 bases). Trimming stripped 5 bases from V and 7 bases from J, with 20 bases between. This CDR3 spans 14 amino acids. Germline CDR1 SQVTM, CDR2 ANQGSEA. CDR3 protein: CSVFRDGGRVEAFF. Written as DNA, the CDR3 is TGCAGCGTTTTTCGGGACGGGGGCCGGGTTGAAGCTTTCTTT.

This rearrangement joins TRBV5-1 to TRBJ2-7; TRBD2 aligns across 13 bases. CDR1 and CDR2 from the germline V gene are SGHRS and YFSETQ. The CDR3 has 18 amino acids. Trimming removed 2 bases from V and 3 bases from J; junction bases left unmatched: 11. DNA for the CDR3: TGCGCCAGCAGCTTTTTACCTTCTGGGACTAGCGGGGTCTACGAGCAGTACTTC. Translated, it gives CASSFLPSGTSGVYEQYF.

J is TRBJ1-1 and V is TRBV30; a weak D match, TRBD1 (6 bases). CDR1 and CDR2 from the germline V gene are GTSNPN and SVGIG (reference sequence). V was pared by 5 bases and J by 3 bases, with 16 bases between. CDR3 length: 14 residues. The CDR3 loop is CAWGKTGFDTEAFF. The CDR3 bases are TGTGCCTGGGGAAAAACAGGGTTTGACACTGAAGCTTTCTTT.

This chain links TRBV18 with TRBJ2-7, with 8 positions matching TRBD2. Germline V gene lookup returns CDR1 KGHSH and CDR2 LQKENI. CDR3 length: 13 amino acids. The V segment lost 3 bases and the J segment 7 bases; nucleotides outside the gene matches: 5. The CDR3 region has the DNA TGTGCCAGCTCACCCGGGGGGGGAAGGGAGCAGTACTTC. Residues: CASSPGGGREQYF.